Sequencing of this T cell receptor (beta chain) was carried out in a study of OX40 agonist ivuxolimab in advanced cancers. The overall study: Three patients, one with hepatocellular carcinoma and two with cutaneous melanoma, achieved partial responses. Notes on the study in general: At doses 0.1 to 3.0 mg/kg, CD4+ and CD8+ clones expanded.

A remark on this clone: The antigen remains unidentified.

This table comes from immunoSEQ multiplex PCR, and its TCRdb copy is limited to in-frame clones, with some not included. This sample yields just under 100,000 clones, of which approximately 93% are seen a single time; approximately 0.2% belongs to the top ten. Germline-derived CDR1 and CDR2 are SGHKS and YYEKEE (reference sequence). The CDR3 consists of 15 residues. V was cut by 5 bases and J by 1 base, with 13 bases left in between. The chain recombines TRBV5-5 with TRBJ1-5; a possible D gene is TRBD1 (5 bases). The sequence came from an adult with an advanced solid tumor such as melanoma, head and neck, liver or kidney cancer. This sample comprised CD4+ or CD8+ T cells sorted from blood, obtained in a trial of the OX40 agonist ivuxolimab. CDR3 loop: CASSYDSSSNQPQHF. As DNA, the CDR3 is TGTGCCAGCAGTTATGACAGCTCGAGCAATCAGCCCCAGCATTTT. Looking up the rest from reference TRBV5-5 and TRBJ1-5 gives the full variable domain: DAGVTQSPTHLIKTRGQQVTLRCSPISGHKSVSWYQQVLGQGPQFIFQYYEKEERGRGNFPDRFSARQFPNYSSELNVNALLLGDSALYLCASSYDSSSNQPQHFGDGTRLSIL.